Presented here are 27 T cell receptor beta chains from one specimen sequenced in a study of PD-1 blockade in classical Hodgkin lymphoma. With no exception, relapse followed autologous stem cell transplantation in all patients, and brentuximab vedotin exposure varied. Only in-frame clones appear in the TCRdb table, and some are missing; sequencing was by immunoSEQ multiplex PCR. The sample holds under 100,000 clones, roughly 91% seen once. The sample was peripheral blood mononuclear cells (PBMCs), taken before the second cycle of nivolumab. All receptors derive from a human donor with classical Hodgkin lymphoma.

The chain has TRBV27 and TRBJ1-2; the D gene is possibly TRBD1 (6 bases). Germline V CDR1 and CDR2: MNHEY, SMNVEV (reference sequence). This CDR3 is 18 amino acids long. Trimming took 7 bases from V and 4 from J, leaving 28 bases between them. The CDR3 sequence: CASTTNTPAQGSFYGYTF. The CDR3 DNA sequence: TGTGCCAGCACTACTAATACCCCGGCTCAGGGGTCATTCTATGGCTACACCTTC.

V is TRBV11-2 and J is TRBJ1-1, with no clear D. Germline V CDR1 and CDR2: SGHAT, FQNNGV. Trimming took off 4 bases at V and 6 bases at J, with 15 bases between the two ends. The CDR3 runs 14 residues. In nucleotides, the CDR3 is TGTGCCAGCAGCTCCCAGATAAGAAACCCTGAAGCTTTCTTT. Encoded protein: CASSSQIRNPEAFF.

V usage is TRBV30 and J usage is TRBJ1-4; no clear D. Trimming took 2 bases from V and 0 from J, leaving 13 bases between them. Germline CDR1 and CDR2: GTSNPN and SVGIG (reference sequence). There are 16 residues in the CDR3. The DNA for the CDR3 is TGTGCCTGGAGTATAGGGTTAACCGCAACTAATGAAAAACTGTTTTTT. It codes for CAWSIGLTATNEKLFF.

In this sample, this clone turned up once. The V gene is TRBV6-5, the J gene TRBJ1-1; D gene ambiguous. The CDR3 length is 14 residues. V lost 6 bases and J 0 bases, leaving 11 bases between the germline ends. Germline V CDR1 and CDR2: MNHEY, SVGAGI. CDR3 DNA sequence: TGTGCCAGCAGCCCCGCAGCTCTGAACACTGAAGCTTTCTTT. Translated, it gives CASSPAALNTEAFF.

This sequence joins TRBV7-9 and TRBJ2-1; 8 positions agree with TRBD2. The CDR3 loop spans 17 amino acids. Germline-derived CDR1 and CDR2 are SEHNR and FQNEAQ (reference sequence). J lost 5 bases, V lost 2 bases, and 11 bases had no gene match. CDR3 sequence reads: CASSLTWARGEDNEQFF. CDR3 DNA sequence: TGTGCCAGCAGCTTAACCTGGGCGCGGGGGGAGGACAATGAGCAGTTCTTC.

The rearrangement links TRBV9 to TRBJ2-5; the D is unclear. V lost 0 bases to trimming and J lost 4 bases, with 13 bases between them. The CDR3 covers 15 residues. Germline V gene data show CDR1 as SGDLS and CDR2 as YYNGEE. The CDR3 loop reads CASSVGSGVGETQYF. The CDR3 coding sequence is TGTGCCAGCAGCGTAGGGTCGGGTGTAGGAGAGACCCAGTACTTC.

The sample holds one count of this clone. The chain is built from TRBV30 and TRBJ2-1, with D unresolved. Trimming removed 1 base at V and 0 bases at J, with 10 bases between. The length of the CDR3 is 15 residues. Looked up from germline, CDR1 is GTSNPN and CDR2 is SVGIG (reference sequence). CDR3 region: CAWSGGTRSYNEQFF. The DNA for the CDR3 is TGTGCCTGGAGTGGCGGCACCCGCTCCTACAATGAGCAGTTCTTC.

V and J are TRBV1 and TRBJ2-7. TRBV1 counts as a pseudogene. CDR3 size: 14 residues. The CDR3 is CTSSQDWNTYEQYF. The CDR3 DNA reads TGCACCAGCAGCCAAGATTGGAATACCTACGAGCAGTACTTC.

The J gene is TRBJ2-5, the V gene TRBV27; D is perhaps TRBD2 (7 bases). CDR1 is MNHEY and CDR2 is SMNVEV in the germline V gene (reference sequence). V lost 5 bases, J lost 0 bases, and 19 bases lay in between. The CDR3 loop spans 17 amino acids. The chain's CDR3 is CASSTQGGPAYQETQYF. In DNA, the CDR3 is TGTGCCAGCAGTACACAGGGAGGGCCAGCGTACCAAGAGACCCAGTACTTC.

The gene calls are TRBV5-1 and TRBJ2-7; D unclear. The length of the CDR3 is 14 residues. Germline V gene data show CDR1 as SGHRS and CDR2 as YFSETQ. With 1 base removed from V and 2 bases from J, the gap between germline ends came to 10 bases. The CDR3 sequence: CASSLKVPTYEQYF. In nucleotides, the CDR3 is TGCGCCAGCAGCTTGAAGGTCCCCACCTACGAGCAGTACTTC.

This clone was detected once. CDR3 residues: CASSGEAGGAYNEQFF. The CDR3 DNA is TGTGCCAGCAGTGGGGAGGCGGGAGGGGCTTACAATGAGCAGTTCTTC. This chain links TRBV28 with TRBJ2-1; the match to TRBD2 covers 9 bases. Germline CDR1 MDHEN, CDR2 SYDVKM. There are 16 residues in the CDR3. Losses at the gene ends were 5 bases for V and 4 bases for J; bases not matched to a gene: 9.

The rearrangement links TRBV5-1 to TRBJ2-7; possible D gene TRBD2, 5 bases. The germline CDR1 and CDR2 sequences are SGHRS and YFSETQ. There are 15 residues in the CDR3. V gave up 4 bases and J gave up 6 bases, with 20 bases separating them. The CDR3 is CASSPTGLGGLEQYF. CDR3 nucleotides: TGCGCCAGCAGCCCAACGGGGTTGGGTGGGCTCGAGCAGTACTTC.

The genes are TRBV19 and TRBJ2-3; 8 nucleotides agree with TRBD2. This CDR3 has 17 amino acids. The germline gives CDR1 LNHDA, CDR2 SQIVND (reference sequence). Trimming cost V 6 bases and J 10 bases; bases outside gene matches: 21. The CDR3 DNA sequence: TGTGCCAGTAGCCGCGAGGGGCTCTCTAGCGGGCCACCGGCGCAGTATTTT. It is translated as CASSREGLSSGPPAQYF.

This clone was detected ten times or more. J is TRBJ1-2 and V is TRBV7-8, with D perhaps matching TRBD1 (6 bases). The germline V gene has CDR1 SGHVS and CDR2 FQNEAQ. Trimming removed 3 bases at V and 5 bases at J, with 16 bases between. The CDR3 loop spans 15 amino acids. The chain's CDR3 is CASSFLEEGGYGYTF. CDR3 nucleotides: TGTGCCAGCAGCTTCCTCGAGGAAGGGGGATATGGCTACACCTTC.

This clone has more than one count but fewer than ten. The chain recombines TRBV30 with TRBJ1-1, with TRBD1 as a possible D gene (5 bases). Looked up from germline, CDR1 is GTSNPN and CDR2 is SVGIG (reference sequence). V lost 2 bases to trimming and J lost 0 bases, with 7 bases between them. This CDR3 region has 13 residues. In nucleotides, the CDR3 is TGTGCCTGGAGTTTCAGGGTGAACACTGAAGCTTTCTTT. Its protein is CAWSFRVNTEAFF.

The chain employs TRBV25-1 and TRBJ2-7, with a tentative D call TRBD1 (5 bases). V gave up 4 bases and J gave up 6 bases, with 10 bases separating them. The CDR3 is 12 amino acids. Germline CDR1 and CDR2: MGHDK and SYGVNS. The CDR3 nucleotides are TGTGCCAGCAGTGGGACAACTCCCGAGCAGTACTTC. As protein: CASSGTTPEQYF.

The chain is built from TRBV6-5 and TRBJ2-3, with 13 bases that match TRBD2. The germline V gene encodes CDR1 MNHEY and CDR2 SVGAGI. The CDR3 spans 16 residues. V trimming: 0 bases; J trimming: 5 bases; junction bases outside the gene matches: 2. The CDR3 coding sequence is TGTGCCAGCAGTTACTCCGGACTAGCGGGAGAAGATACGCAGTATTTT. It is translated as CASSYSGLAGEDTQYF.

The CDR3 coding sequence is TGTGCCAGCAGCTTTGGGACGGGACCCTACGAGCAGTACTTC. The encoded protein is CASSFGTGPYEQYF. The gene calls are TRBV5-4 and TRBJ2-7; D possibly matches TRBD1 or TRBD2 (5 bases each). Germline CDR1 is SGHNT and CDR2 is YYREEE (reference sequence). V lost 2 bases and J 2 bases, leaving 11 bases between the germline ends. This CDR3 spans 14 amino acids. Full variable domain (rest looked up from reference TRBV5-4 and TRBJ2-7): ETGVTQSPTHLIKTRGQQVTLRCSSQSGHNTVSWYQQALGQGPQFIFQYYREEENGRGNFPPRFSGLQFPNYSSELNVNALELDDSALYLCASSFGTGPYEQYFGPGTRLTVT.

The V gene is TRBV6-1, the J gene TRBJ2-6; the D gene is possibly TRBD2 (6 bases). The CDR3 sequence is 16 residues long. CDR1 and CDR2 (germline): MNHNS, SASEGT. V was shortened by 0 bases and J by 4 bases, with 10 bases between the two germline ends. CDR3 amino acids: CASSEARGRGANVLTF. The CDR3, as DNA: TGTGCCAGCAGTGAAGCGCGAGGGAGGGGGGCCAACGTCCTGACTTTC.

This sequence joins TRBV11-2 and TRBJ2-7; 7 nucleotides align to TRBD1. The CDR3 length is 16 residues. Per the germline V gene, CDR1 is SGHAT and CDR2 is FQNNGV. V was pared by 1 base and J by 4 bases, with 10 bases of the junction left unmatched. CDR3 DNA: TGTGCCAGCAGCTTAGTGGTCGGGACAGTACCTTACGAGCAGTACTTC. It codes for CASSLVVGTVPYEQYF.

CDR3 protein: CASIRQGGTYEQYF. In DNA form, the CDR3 reads TGTGCCAGCATCCGGCAGGGAGGAACCTACGAGCAGTACTTC. J is TRBJ2-7 and V is TRBV28; a weak D match, TRBD2 (6 bases). In germline, CDR1 is MDHEN, CDR2 SYDVKM. Trimming shortened V by 7 bases and J by 2 bases, and 15 bases separated the two germline ends. This CDR3 spans 14 amino acids.

CDR3 sequence: CASSSDSRNIQYF. Here the CDR3 DNA reads TGTGCCAGCAGCTCGGACAGTAGGAACATTCAGTACTTC. The chain uses TRBV7-9 and TRBJ2-4; a weak D match, TRBD1 (6 bases). The V and J ends lost 4 bases and 7 bases respectively, with 11 bases between them. The CDR3 loop spans 13 amino acids. In germline, CDR1 is SEHNR, CDR2 FQNEAQ (reference sequence).

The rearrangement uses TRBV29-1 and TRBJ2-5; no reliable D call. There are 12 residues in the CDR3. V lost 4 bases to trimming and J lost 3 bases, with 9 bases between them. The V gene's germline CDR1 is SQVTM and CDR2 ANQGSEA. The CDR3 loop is CSVVQAEETQYF. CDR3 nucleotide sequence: TGCAGCGTTGTCCAGGCTGAAGAGACCCAGTACTTC.

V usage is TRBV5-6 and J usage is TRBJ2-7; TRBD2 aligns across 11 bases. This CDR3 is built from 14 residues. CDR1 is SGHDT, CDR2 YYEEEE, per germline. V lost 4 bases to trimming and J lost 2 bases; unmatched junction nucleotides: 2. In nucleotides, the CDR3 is TGTGCCAGCAGCGGGACTAGCGGAACCTACGAGCAGTACTTC. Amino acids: CASSGTSGTYEQYF.

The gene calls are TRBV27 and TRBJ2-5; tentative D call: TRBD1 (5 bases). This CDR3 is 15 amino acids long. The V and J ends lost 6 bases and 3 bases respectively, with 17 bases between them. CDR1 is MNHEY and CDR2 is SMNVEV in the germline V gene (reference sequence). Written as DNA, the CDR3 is TGTGCCAGCAGAGTGTCGGTTTTCAGGGAAGAGACCCAGTACTTC. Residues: CASRVSVFREETQYF.

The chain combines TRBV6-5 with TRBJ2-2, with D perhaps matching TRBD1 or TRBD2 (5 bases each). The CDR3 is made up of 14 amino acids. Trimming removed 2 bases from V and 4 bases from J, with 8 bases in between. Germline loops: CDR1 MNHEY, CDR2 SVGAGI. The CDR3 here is CASSYEGTTGELFF. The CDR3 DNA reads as TGTGCCAGCAGTTACGAGGGGACCACCGGGGAGCTGTTTTTT.

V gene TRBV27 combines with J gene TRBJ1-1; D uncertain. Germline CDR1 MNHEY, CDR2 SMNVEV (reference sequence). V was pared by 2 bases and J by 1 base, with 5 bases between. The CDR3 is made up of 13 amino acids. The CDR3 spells CASSLNPNTEAFF. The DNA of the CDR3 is TGTGCCAGCAGTTTAAACCCGAACACTGAAGCTTTCTTT.